Listed here are 11 T cell receptor beta chains from one sample, sequenced in a study of shared clonotypes between healthy human individuals. The data were produced by immunoSEQ multiplex PCR, yet TCRdb's version contains in-frame clones alone and is incomplete. The sample yields over 400,000 clones, more than 75% seen once. Sequenced material: PBMCs. The receptors shown here come from a woman in her thirties or forties in good health. Some clones in this sample may be carry-over from other donors' samples.

V is TRBV2 and J is TRBJ2-2; the D call may be TRBD1 or TRBD2 (5 bases each). The CDR3 runs to 15 residues. Trimming removed 2 bases at V and 3 bases at J, with 10 bases between. Germline V gene lookup returns CDR1 SNHLY and CDR2 FYNNEI. Written as DNA, the CDR3 is TGTGCCAGCAGTGAATGGGGGAGCCACACCGGGGAGCTGTTTTTT. This sequence encodes CASSEWGSHTGELFF.

This chain uses TRBV18 with TRBJ2-1, with unresolved D. V was shortened by 3 bases and J by 6 bases, with 12 bases between the two germline ends. The CDR3 is 14 residues long. Germline V gives CDR1 KGHSH, CDR2 LQKENI. Here the CDR3 reads CASSPAFRFNEQFF. The CDR3 DNA reads TGTGCCAGCTCACCGGCCTTCAGATTCAATGAGCAGTTCTTC.

The rearrangement joins TRBV5-6 to TRBJ1-1; D gene unclear. CDR1 is SGHDT and CDR2 is YYEEEE in the germline V gene. The V gene lost 1 base and the J gene lost 7 bases, with 5 bases spanning the gap. The CDR3 is 11 amino acids. For the CDR3, the DNA is TGTGCCAGCAGCTTGTACAATGAAGCTTTCTTT. This codes for CASSLYNEAFF.

This chain joins TRBV28 and TRBJ1-2, with 9 bases matching TRBD1. Germline CDR1 reads MDHEN; CDR2 reads SYDVKM. Unmatched junction bases numbered 11, after V lost 7 bases and J lost 8 bases. CDR3 length equals 14 residues. The CDR3 coding sequence is TGTGCCAGCACCATCAGTCAGGACAGGGGAGGCTACACCTTC. This sequence encodes CASTISQDRGGYTF.

Of note for this clone: A much larger clone differs from this one at a single base, so this may be a read error. Other nucleotide sequences in the sample specify the same CDR3. The rearrangement uses TRBV28 and TRBJ1-2; no clear D. The CDR3 sequence is 11 residues long. Germline V gene lookup returns CDR1 MDHEN and CDR2 SYDVKM. The V gene lost 4 bases and the J gene lost 8 bases, with 8 bases spanning the gap. The CDR3 loop reads CASSSLRGYTF. In DNA, the CDR3 is TGTGCCAGCAGTTCCCTACGAGGCTACACCTTC.

In nucleotides, the CDR3 is TGTGCCAGCAGCCTGGGGGAACAGGTGTACGAGCAGTACTTC. Translated, it gives CASSLGEQVYEQYF. The chain joins TRBV5-4 to TRBJ2-7, with D perhaps assigned TRBD1 or TRBD2 (5 bases each). The V gene lost 4 bases and the J gene lost 4 bases, with 15 bases spanning the gap. Looked up from germline, CDR1 is SGHNT and CDR2 is YYREEE (reference sequence). The CDR3 consists of 14 residues.

This chain uses TRBV19 with TRBJ1-2; D not resolved. V was pared by 0 bases and J by 4 bases, with 12 bases between. Germline V gene lookup returns CDR1 LNHDA and CDR2 SQIVND (reference sequence). The CDR3 is made up of 15 amino acids. DNA for the CDR3: TGTGCCAGTAGTATAGAGGTCGGGCAGTCCTATGGCTACACCTTC. Amino acids: CASSIEVGQSYGYTF.

The chain recombines TRBV9 with TRBJ2-2; 8 nucleotides line up with TRBD1. The CDR3 runs 15 residues. V shed 4 bases and J 5 bases; nucleotides not matched to a gene: 7. Germline CDR1 and CDR2: SGDLS and YYNGEE. The CDR3 spells CASSKTGAFTGELFF. The CDR3 DNA sequence: TGTGCCAGCAGCAAGACAGGGGCTTTTACCGGGGAGCTGTTTTTT. The complete variable domain, with remaining parts taken from reference TRBV9 and TRBJ2-2, reads DSGVTQTPKHLITATGQRVTLRCSPRSGDLSVYWYQQSLDQGLQFLIQYYNGEERAKGNILERFSAQQFPDLHSELNLSSLELGDSALYFCASSKTGAFTGELFFGEGSRLTVL.

The chain combines TRBV7-6 with TRBJ2-1, with D possibly matching TRBD1 (5 bases). The CDR3 spans 16 residues. V lost 5 bases to trimming and J lost 4 bases, with 18 bases between them. CDR1 is SGHVS and CDR2 is FNYEAQ in the germline V gene. The CDR3 coding sequence is TGTGCCAGCAGCCCCTCCCCCAGGGCCGGATACAATGAGCAGTTCTTC. This gives the protein CASSPSPRAGYNEQFF.

The chain links TRBV11-2 to TRBJ2-3; 11 nucleotides match TRBD2. The CDR3 consists of 14 residues. J lost 6 bases, V lost 4 bases, and 3 bases had no gene match. The germline V gene has CDR1 SGHAT and CDR2 FQNNGV. In DNA form, the CDR3 reads TGTGCCAGCAGCTACCTAGCGGGAGGTGATACGCAGTATTTT. It encodes CASSYLAGGDTQYF. The whole variable domain, remainder taken from reference TRBV11-2 and TRBJ2-3, is EAGVAQSPRYKIIEKRQSVAFWCNPISGHATLYWYQQILGQGPKLLIQFQNNGVVDDSQLPKDRFSAERLKGVDSTLKIQPAKLEDSAVYLCASSYLAGGDTQYFGPGTRLTVL.

As to this clone: One end of the junction fails to match germline, which may point to a read error. This sequence joins TRBV7-7 and TRBJ2-3; the D is unclear. Germline-derived CDR1 and CDR2 are SSHAT and FNYEAQ (reference sequence). The CDR3 totals 13 residues. For the CDR3, the DNA is TGTGCTAGCAGCTTAAGTCCCACAGATACGCAGTATTTT. Amino acid sequence: CASSLSPTDTQYF.